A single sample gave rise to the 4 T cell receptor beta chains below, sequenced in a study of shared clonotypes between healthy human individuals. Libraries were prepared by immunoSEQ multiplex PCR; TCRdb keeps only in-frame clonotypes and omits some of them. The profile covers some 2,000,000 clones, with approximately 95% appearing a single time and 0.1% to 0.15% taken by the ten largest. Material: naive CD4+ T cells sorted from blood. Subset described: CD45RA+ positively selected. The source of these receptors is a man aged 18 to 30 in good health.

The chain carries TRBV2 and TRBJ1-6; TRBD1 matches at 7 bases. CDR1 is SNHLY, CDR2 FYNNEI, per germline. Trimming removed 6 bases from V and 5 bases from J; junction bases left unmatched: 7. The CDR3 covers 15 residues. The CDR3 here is CASRAAGTDNSPLHF. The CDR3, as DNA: TGTGCCAGCAGAGCCGCCGGGACAGATAATTCACCCCTCCACTTT.

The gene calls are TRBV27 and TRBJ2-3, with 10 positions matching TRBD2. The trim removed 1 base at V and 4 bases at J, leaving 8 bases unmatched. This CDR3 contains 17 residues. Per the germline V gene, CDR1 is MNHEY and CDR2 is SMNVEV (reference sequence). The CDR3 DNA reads TGTGCCAGCAGTTTATTCGCCCTAGCGGGGGCCCCAGATACGCAGTATTTT. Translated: CASSLFALAGAPDTQYF.

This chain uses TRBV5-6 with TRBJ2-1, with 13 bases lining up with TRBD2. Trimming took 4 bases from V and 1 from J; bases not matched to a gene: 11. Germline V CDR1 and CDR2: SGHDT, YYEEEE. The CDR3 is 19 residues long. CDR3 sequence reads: CASSRGLAGVSGSYNEQFF. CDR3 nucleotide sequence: TGTGCCAGCAGCCGCGGACTAGCGGGAGTTTCTGGGTCCTACAATGAGCAGTTCTTC.

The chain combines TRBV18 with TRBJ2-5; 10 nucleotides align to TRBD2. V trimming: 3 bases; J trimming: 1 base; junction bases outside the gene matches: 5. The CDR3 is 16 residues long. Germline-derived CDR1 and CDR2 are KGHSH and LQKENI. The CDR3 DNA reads TGTGCCAGCTCACCCCCTAGCGGGGGAGCCCAAGAGACCCAGTACTTC. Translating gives CASSPPSGGAQETQYF.